Below, 11 T cell receptor beta chains from the same sample are listed, as sequenced in a study of beta chain features in type 1 diabetes. Expressed TCRB transcripts were sequenced after all isolated RNA was converted to cDNA. Profiled with immunoSEQ multiplex PCR; TCRdb holds only in-frame clones, not every one. The table records under 500,000 clones, around 28% of them present only once. Sequencing used naive CD4+ T cells from blood. The receptors originated from a man between 18 and 35 years old in good health.

V usage is TRBV28 and J usage is TRBJ2-7; D unresolved. Germline CDR1 reads MDHEN; CDR2 reads SYDVKM. Trimming took off 7 bases at V and 4 bases at J, with 8 bases between the two ends. This CDR3 is 11 amino acids long. The chain's CDR3 is CASTGMYEQYF. The CDR3 DNA follows: TGTGCCAGCACAGGAATGTACGAGCAGTACTTC.

The CDR3 sequence is CASSLEVAGVRETQYF. The CDR3 nucleotides are TGTGCCAGCAGCTTAGAGGTAGCGGGAGTGAGGGAGACCCAGTACTTC. The V call is TRBV7-9, the J call TRBJ2-5; 9 positions agree with TRBD2. J was trimmed by 5 bases and V by 1 base; bases with no gene match: 8. The CDR3 consists of 16 residues. Germline V CDR1 and CDR2: SEHNR, FQNEAQ (reference sequence).

The gene calls are TRBV9 and TRBJ2-1, with D perhaps TRBD1 or TRBD2 (5 bases each). Per the germline V gene, CDR1 is SGDLS and CDR2 is YYNGEE. The CDR3 is made up of 15 amino acids. Trimming removed 0 bases at V and 2 bases at J, with 9 bases between. The CDR3 loop reads CASSVVGETYNEQFF. As DNA, the CDR3 is TGTGCCAGCAGCGTAGTAGGGGAGACCTACAATGAGCAGTTCTTC.

This chain connects TRBV28 to TRBJ2-5, with a tentative D call TRBD1 (6 bases). The CDR3 spans 14 residues. CDR1 and CDR2 (germline): MDHEN, SYDVKM. The ends were cut back, 2 bases at V and 4 bases at J, with 11 bases in the middle. CDR3 loop: CASSLKGVGETQYF. CDR3 bases: TGTGCCAGCAGTTTAAAGGGGGTAGGAGAGACCCAGTACTTC.

The chain recombines TRBV9 with TRBJ2-5; 9 nucleotides align to TRBD2. This CDR3 comprises 17 residues. V lost 0 bases to trimming and J lost 2 bases; unmatched junction nucleotides: 8. From germline, CDR1 is SGDLS and CDR2 YYNGEE. CDR3: CASSVGQLAGLQETQYF. In nucleotides, the CDR3 is TGTGCCAGCAGCGTAGGCCAGCTAGCGGGATTGCAAGAGACCCAGTACTTC. Combining the CDR3 with reference TRBV9 and TRBJ2-5 gives the whole variable domain DSGVTQTPKHLITATGQRVTLRCSPRSGDLSVYWYQQSLDQGLQFLIQYYNGEERAKGNILERFSAQQFPDLHSELNLSSLELGDSALYFCASSVGQLAGLQETQYFGPGTRLLVL.

This clone has more than one count but fewer than ten. V is TRBV29-1 and J is TRBJ2-2; TRBD2 matches at 7 bases. The CDR3 contains 15 residues. Germline values: CDR1 SQVTM, CDR2 ANQGSEA. Trimming took 3 bases from V and 5 from J; bases not matched to a gene: 9. The CDR3 loop reads CSVEVPGRGTGELFF. The DNA for the CDR3 is TGCAGCGTTGAGGTTCCAGGGAGGGGAACCGGGGAGCTGTTTTTT.

This clone has a handful of counts. The CDR3 bases are TGTGCCAGCAGCTCCCAGCGGGAGGGATACAATGAGCAGTTCTTC. Translating it yields CASSSQREGYNEQFF. This chain connects TRBV5-4 to TRBJ2-1; 10 nucleotides align to TRBD2. Germline CDR1 reads SGHNT; CDR2 reads YYREEE (reference sequence). Trimming cost V 3 bases and J 4 bases; bases outside gene matches: 4. This CDR3 is built from 15 residues. Variable domain in full (rest from reference TRBV5-4 and TRBJ2-1): ETGVTQSPTHLIKTRGQQVTLRCSSQSGHNTVSWYQQALGQGPQFIFQYYREEENGRGNFPPRFSGLQFPNYSSELNVNALELDDSALYLCASSSQREGYNEQFFGPGTRLTVL.

The CDR3 region has the DNA TGTGCCAGCAGCGGGGAGTCCTACAATGAGCAGTTCTTC. The encoded protein is CASSGESYNEQFF. The V gene is TRBV9, the J gene TRBJ2-1, with a possible D match to TRBD2 (5 bases). V gave up 3 bases and J gave up 1 base, with 5 bases separating them. CDR3 size: 13 residues. Germline CDR1 is SGDLS and CDR2 is YYNGEE.

This clone was observed a few times. This sequence joins TRBV30 and TRBJ2-7; possibly TRBD2 for D (5 bases). CDR1 is GTSNPN and CDR2 is SVGIG in the germline V gene (reference sequence). CDR3 length: 15 amino acids. V was cut by 3 bases and J by 0 bases, with 15 bases left in between. The CDR3 here is CAWSGLQSSSYEQYF. The DNA for the CDR3 is TGTGCCTGGAGCGGACTTCAATCTAGCTCCTACGAGCAGTACTTC.

The chain combines TRBV10-3 with TRBJ2-3; 7 positions match TRBD1. J was trimmed by 1 base and V by 6 bases; bases with no gene match: 4. This CDR3 is built from 14 residues. Per the germline V gene, CDR1 is ENHRY and CDR2 is SYGVKD. The CDR3 DNA reads as TGTGCCATCAGGAGACAGGGCCGCACAGATACGCAGTATTTT. It codes for CAIRRQGRTDTQYF.

CDR3 in DNA: TGTGCCAGCAGCTTAGTCCTAGCGGGGCGGCTGACCCAGTACTTC. It codes for CASSLVLAGRLTQYF. This chain uses TRBV7-2 with TRBJ2-5, with 9 positions matching TRBD2. Per germline, CDR1 SGHTA and CDR2 FQGNSA. The CDR3 extends over 15 amino acids. V lost 1 base and J lost 7; bases outside the gene matches: 7.